The 16 T cell receptor beta chains below were found in one sample sequenced in a study of vaccination and CD4 T cells after COVID-19. No antigens are known for them. Sequenced with the Oncomine TCR Beta short-read assay was DNA taken from cultured CD4+ T cells. Each CDR3 protein is one row after TCRdb ran MiXCR on the PCR reads. The profile covers 15,000 to 20,000 distinct CDR3 sequences, with about 59% appearing a single time and around 21% taken by the ten largest. Treatment meaning: roughly 10-day PBMC culture with coronavirus spike peptide pools or control peptides (ViraFEST assay). The starting material was CD4+ T cells from blood, cultured in vitro, obtained before SARS-CoV-2 vaccination. These receptors came from a human donor who had recovered from COVID-19.

This chain uses TRBV11-2 with TRBJ1-2; D unclear. Trimming removed 5 bases from V and 3 bases from J, with 13 bases in between. Germline-derived CDR1 and CDR2 are SGHAT and FQNNGV. The CDR3 spans 14 residues. The CDR3 DNA reads as TGTGCCAGCAGCAATTCCCGGTGGGACTATGGCTACACCTTC. Its protein is CASSNSRWDYGYTF.

The DNA for the CDR3 is TGTGCCACCAGCAGAGATGGGGGAGGACAATACGAGCAGTACTTC. Translated, it gives CATSRDGGGQYEQYF. The V call is TRBV15, the J call TRBJ2-7, with TRBD2 as a possible D gene (6 bases). Germline V gives CDR1 LNHNV, CDR2 YYDKDF (reference sequence). This CDR3 contains 15 residues. V was clipped by 0 bases and J by 4 bases, with 13 bases between them.

The V call is TRBV2, the J call TRBJ1-2; D is unresolved. This CDR3 region has 15 residues. Germline values: CDR1 SNHLY, CDR2 FYNNEI. Trimming took off 5 bases at V and 3 bases at J, with 16 bases between the two ends. The CDR3 region is CASSNPDRGHYGYTF. In DNA, the CDR3 is TGTGCCAGCAGTAATCCCGATCGGGGTCACTATGGCTACACCTTC. Filled out from reference TRBV2 and TRBJ1-2, the complete variable domain reads EPEVTQTPSHQVTQMGQEVILRCVPISNHLYFYWYRQILGQKVEFLVSFYNNEISEKSEIFDDQFSVERPDGSNFTLKIRSTKLEDSAMYFCASSNPDRGHYGYTFGSGTRLTVV.

This clonotype was seen a few times. This chain connects TRBV7-2 to TRBJ2-7; 10 bases are shared with TRBD2. The CDR3 spans 15 residues. Germline V gives CDR1 SGHTA, CDR2 FQGNSA. The V segment lost 5 bases and the J segment 9 bases; nucleotides outside the gene matches: 13. Here the CDR3 DNA reads TGTGCCAGCAGCCAACGGACTAGCGGTGGAGAAGGGCAGTACTTC. Translated, it gives CASSQRTSGGEGQYF.

This clonotype was seen only a few times. CDR3 nucleotide sequence: TGTGCCAGTAGGGGACAGAAAGAGACCCAGTACTTC. Protein product: CASRGQKETQYF. The J gene is TRBJ2-5, the V gene TRBV11-2; TRBD1 matches at 7 bases. The CDR3 totals 12 residues. V was clipped by 9 bases and J by 3 bases; unmatched bases: 4. CDR1 SGHAT and CDR2 FQNNGV come from the germline V gene.

The chain recombines TRBV7-6 with TRBJ2-3; D remains ambiguous. Trimming cost V 1 base and J 0 bases, with 14 bases left between them. Germline V gives CDR1 SGHVS, CDR2 FNYEAQ. The CDR3 runs 17 residues. The CDR3 here is CASSLELSDPSTDTQYF. The CDR3 region has the DNA TGTGCCAGCAGCTTAGAGCTCAGCGACCCTAGCACAGATACGCAGTATTTT.

The chain carries TRBV6-2 or TRBV6-3 and TRBJ2-3; TRBD2 aligns across 9 bases. Germline loops: CDR1 MNHEY, CDR2 SVGEGT. V shed 2 bases, J shed 5 bases, and the junction held 5 bases outside the gene matches. This CDR3 comprises 15 residues. CDR3 residues: CASSYGSGSRDTQYF. The CDR3 DNA sequence: TGTGCCAGCAGTTACGGTAGCGGGAGCCGAGATACGCAGTATTTT.

The chain recombines TRBV4-2 with TRBJ2-7; no clear D gene. CDR1 and CDR2 from the germline V gene are LGHNA and YNFKEQ. The CDR3 spans 15 residues. V lost 2 bases to trimming and J lost 0 bases, with 11 bases between them. This chain's CDR3 is CASSQWVDSSYEQYF. The CDR3 nucleotides read TGTGCCAGCAGCCAATGGGTCGATAGCTCCTACGAGCAGTACTTC.

This chain uses TRBV20-1 with TRBJ2-1; 7 nucleotides align to TRBD2. The CDR3 covers 14 residues. Per germline, CDR1 DFQATT and CDR2 SNEGSKA (reference sequence). The junction had 10 bases not matched to a gene; V was cut back by 3 bases and J by 8 bases. The CDR3 coding sequence is TGCAGTGCTAGCCCTTGGGGGGGAGCGGATGAGCAGTTCTTC. Amino acid sequence: CSASPWGGADEQFF.

The J gene is TRBJ2-2, the V gene TRBV5-4; D gene unclear. V lost 3 bases to trimming and J lost 7 bases, with 13 bases between them. Germline-derived CDR1 and CDR2 are SGHNT and YYREEE (reference sequence). The CDR3 has 14 residues. The CDR3 bases are TGTGCCAGCAGCTGGATGGGCAACCACGGGGAGCTGTTTTTT. Protein: CASSWMGNHGELFF.

In this sample, this clonotype turned up a few times. The rearrangement uses TRBV20-1 and TRBJ2-3; 9 bases are a match to TRBD1. This CDR3 is 14 amino acids long. The germline CDR1 and CDR2 sequences are DFQATT and SNEGSKA (reference sequence). The V and J ends lost 4 bases and 11 bases, in that order; junction bases with no gene match: 13. CDR3 in amino acids: CSAKPGQGLVGQYF. The CDR3 coding sequence is TGCAGTGCTAAACCGGGACAGGGCCTAGTAGGGCAGTATTTT.

The chain carries TRBV6-1 and TRBJ2-7; D gene unclear. The CDR3 sequence is 14 residues long. CDR1 is MNHNS and CDR2 is SASEGT in the germline V gene. Trimming cost V 0 bases and J 1 base, with 7 bases left between them. The CDR3: CASSEAWVSYEQYF. The CDR3 DNA sequence: TGTGCCAGCAGTGAAGCGTGGGTTTCCTACGAGCAGTACTTC.

The genes are TRBV20-1 and TRBJ2-3, with TRBD2 matching 9 bases. CDR1 and CDR2 from the germline V gene are DFQATT and SNEGSKA (reference sequence). With 7 bases clipped from V and 0 bases from J, the junction kept 8 bases outside the gene matches. The CDR3 is 15 amino acids. The CDR3 sequence: CSGLAGSSSTDTQYF. CDR3 sequence (DNA): TGCAGTGGGCTAGCGGGATCGTCTAGCACAGATACGCAGTATTTT.

This chain uses TRBV4-2 with TRBJ2-2; the D call may be TRBD1 or TRBD2 (5 bases each). Looked up from germline, CDR1 is LGHNA and CDR2 is YNFKEQ. The CDR3 consists of 15 residues. Between the trimmed V and J ends, which lost 0 bases and 5 bases, there was a span of 10 bases. CDR3 in DNA: TGTGCCAGCAGCCAAGAGGGCAGGGAGACCGGGGAGCTGTTTTTT. Translating gives CASSQEGRETGELFF.

This clonotype has a handful of counts. The chain joins TRBV2 to TRBJ1-1; D is uncertain. CDR3 length equals 12 residues. V lost 6 bases, J lost 0 bases, and 5 bases lay in between. In germline, CDR1 is SNHLY, CDR2 FYNNEI. This CDR3 reads CASRVVNTEAFF. DNA of the CDR3: TGTGCCAGCAGAGTTGTGAACACTGAAGCTTTCTTT. The full variable domain, with the rest looked up from reference TRBV2 and TRBJ1-1, is EPEVTQTPSHQVTQMGQEVILRCVPISNHLYFYWYRQILGQKVEFLVSFYNNEISEKSEIFDDQFSVERPDGSNFTLKIRSTKLEDSAMYFCASRVVNTEAFFGQGTRLTVV.

This clonotype is termed large. The chain is built from TRBV19 and TRBJ1-5; 8 bases line up with TRBD1. This CDR3 has 19 amino acids. Trimming at V came to 2 bases and at J to 6 bases, leaving 18 bases not matched to a gene. CDR1 is LNHDA, CDR2 SQIVND, per germline (reference sequence). CDR3 protein: CASSISLLRTTGGSQPQHF. The CDR3 bases are TGTGCCAGTAGTATATCCCTACTAAGGACCACAGGGGGGAGTCAGCCCCAGCATTTT.